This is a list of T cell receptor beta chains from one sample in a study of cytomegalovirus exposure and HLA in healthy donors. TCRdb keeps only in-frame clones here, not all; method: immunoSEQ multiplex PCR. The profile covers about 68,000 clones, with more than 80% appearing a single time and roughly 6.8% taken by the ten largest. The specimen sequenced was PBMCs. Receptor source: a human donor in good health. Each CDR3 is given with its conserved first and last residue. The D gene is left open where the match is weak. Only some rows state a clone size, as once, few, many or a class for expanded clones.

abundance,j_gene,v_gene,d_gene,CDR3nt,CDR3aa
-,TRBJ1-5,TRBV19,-,TGTGCCAGTAGTGAGGCAGCTAATGGACCCCAGCATTTT,CASSEAANGPQHF
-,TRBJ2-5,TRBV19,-,TGTGCCAGTAGTCACAGCGGGTCTCAAGAGACCCAGTACTTC,CASSHSGSQETQYF
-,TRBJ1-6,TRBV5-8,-,TGTGCCAGCAGCTTCAGAAATTCACCCCTCCACTTT,CASSFRNSPLHF
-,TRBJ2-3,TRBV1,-,TGCACCAGCAGCCTAAGACGAGGTAAGCGGGGGTGCGATGGTTTGGGCACAGATACGCAGTATTTT,CTSSLRRGKRGCDGLGTDTQYF
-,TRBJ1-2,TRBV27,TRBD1,TGTGCCACCCTTACCCTGGACAGGGGGCTCTCCTATGGCTACACCTTC,CATLTLDRGLSYGYTF
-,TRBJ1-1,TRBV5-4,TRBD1,TGTGCCAGCAGCTTGGGGCGGGACAGGGGGTCTGAAGCTTTCTTT,CASSLGRDRGSEAFF
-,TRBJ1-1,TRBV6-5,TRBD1,TGTGCCAGCAGTTACTCCTTAGGACAGGGGAACACTGAAGCTTTCTTT,CASSYSLGQGNTEAFF
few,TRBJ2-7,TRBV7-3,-,TGTGCCAGCAGCTTAAGGCCCGCAGGGGTCTACGAGCAGTACTTC,CASSLRPAGVYEQYF
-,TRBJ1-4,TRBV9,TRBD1,TGTGCCAGCAGCACCGGGGACAGGGGAAATGAAAAACTGTTTTTT,CASSTGDRGNEKLFF
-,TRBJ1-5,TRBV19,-,TGTGCCAGTAGTCCGAGGGGGAGCAATCAGCCCCAGCATTTT,CASSPRGSNQPQHF
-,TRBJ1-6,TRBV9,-,TGTGCCAGCAGCGAAGGGGGTTCCTATAATTCACCCCTCCACTTT,CASSEGGSYNSPLHF
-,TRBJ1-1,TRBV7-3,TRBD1,TGTGCCAGCAGCTCAGGGGGCATCACTGAAGCTTTCTTT,CASSSGGITEAFF
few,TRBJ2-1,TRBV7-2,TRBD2,TGTGCCAGCAGCACTAGCGGGGGGGCCGGTAATGAGCAGTTCTTC,CASSTSGGAGNEQFF
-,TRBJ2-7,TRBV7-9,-,TGTGCCAGCAGCCCTCACAGTTACGAGCAGTACTTC,CASSPHSYEQYF
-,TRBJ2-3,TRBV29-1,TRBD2,TGCAGCGTGGGGACTAGCGCAACAGATACGCAGTATTTT,CSVGTSATDTQYF
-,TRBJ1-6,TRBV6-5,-,TGTGCCAGCAGTTACCGGGGGTTCGCCCTCCACTTT,CASSYRGFALHF
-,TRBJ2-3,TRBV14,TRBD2,TGTGCCAGCAGCCAAGATAAGCGGGGGCGCCCTGATACGCAGTATTTT,CASSQDKRGRPDTQYF
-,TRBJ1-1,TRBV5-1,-,TGCGCCAGCAGCCTCGAATATGAGGCGCCCGCTTTCTTT,CASSLEYEAPAFF
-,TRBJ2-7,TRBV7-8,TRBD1,TGTGCCAGCAGCCTCGACAGGGGACCGGATAACGAGCAGTACTTC,CASSLDRGPDNEQYF
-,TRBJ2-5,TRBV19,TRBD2,TGTGCCAGTAGAGCTACCGGGACTAACCAAGAGACCCAGTACTTC,CASRATGTNQETQYF
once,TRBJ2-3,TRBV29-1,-,TGCAGCGTTAAAAGGACAAAAAACACAGATACGCAGTATTTT,CSVKRTKNTDTQYF
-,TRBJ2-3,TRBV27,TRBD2,TGTGCCAGCAGTTCCCCACCCGGGACTAGCGGGGGGGCCAGCACAGATACGCAGTATTTT,CASSSPPGTSGGASTDTQYF
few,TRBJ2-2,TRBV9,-,TGTGCCAGCAGTTCGGGGGTAACCGCGAACACCGGGGAGCTGTTTTTT,CASSSGVTANTGELFF
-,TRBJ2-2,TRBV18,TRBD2,TGTGCCAGCTCACCAGGACTAGCGGGGGCTTCGAACACCGGGGAGCTGTTTTTT,CASSPGLAGASNTGELFF
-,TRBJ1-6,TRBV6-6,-,TGTGCCAGCAGTCACATTTATAATTCACCCCTCCACTTT,CASSHIYNSPLHF
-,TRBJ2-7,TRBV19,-,TGTGCCAGTACCCCCTGGGGTCGGGGAACGGAGCAGTACTTC,CASTPWGRGTEQYF
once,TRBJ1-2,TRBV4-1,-,TGCGCCAGCAGCCAGGGGACACCATCAGGAGGCTACACCTTC,CASSQGTPSGGYTF
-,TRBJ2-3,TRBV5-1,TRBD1,TGCGCCAGCAGCTCATCCGGGACAGGGAGCACAGATACGCAGTATTTT,CASSSSGTGSTDTQYF
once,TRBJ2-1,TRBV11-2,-,TGTGCCAGCAGCTTCGCCAGGGCCTTGGATGAGCAGTTCTTC,CASSFARALDEQFF
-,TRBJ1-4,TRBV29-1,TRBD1,TGCAGCGCTGAACCCGGACAGGGGGGAGAAAAACTGTTTTTT,CSAEPGQGGEKLFF
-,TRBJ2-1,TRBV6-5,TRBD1,TGTGCCAGCAGTGACAGGGTCGGCAATGAGCAGTTCTTC,CASSDRVGNEQFF
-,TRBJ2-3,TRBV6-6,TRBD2,TGTGCCAGCAGTTATCCCAAGCGGGGGGAAGATACGCAGTATTTT,CASSYPKRGEDTQYF
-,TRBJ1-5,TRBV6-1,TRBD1,TGTGCCAGCAGCAGGGGGACGAGCAATCAGCCCCAGCATTTT,CASSRGTSNQPQHF
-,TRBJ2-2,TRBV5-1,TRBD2,TGCGCCAGCAGCGTCGGGAGGGAATACACCGGGGAGCTGTTTTTT,CASSVGREYTGELFF
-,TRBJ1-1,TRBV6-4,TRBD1,TGTGCCAGCAGGACAGGGCCGGGCACTGAAGCTTTCTTT,CASRTGPGTEAFF
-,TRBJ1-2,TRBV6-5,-,TGTGCCAGCAGGCCGTCGGTGAACTATGGCTACACCTTC,CASRPSVNYGYTF
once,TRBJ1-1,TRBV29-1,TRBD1,TGCACTAGTAAGACAGGGGGGAACACTGAAGCTTTCTTT,CTSKTGGNTEAFF
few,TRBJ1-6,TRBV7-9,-,TGTGCCAGCAGCCGGGACAACAGATATTCACCCCTCCACTTT,CASSRDNRYSPLHF
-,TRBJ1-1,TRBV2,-,TGTGCCAGCAGTGCGGCGGGCACTGAAGCTTTCTTT,CASSAAGTEAFF
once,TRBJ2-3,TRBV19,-,TGTGCCAGTAGTAAAATACTCACAGATACGCAGTATTTT,CASSKILTDTQYF
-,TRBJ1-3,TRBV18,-,TGTGCCAGCTCACAAGAAGGGGCTGGAAACACCATATATTTT,CASSQEGAGNTIYF
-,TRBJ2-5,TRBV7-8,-,TGTGCCAGCAGCTCACGGGGAGCCCAAGAGACCCAGTACTTC,CASSSRGAQETQYF
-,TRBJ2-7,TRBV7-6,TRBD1,TGTGCCAGCAGCGAACCGACAGGGGGCTACGAGCAGTACTTC,CASSEPTGGYEQYF
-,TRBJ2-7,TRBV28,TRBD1,TGTGCCAGCACGCCGGGACAGCACTACGAGCAGTACTTC,CASTPGQHYEQYF
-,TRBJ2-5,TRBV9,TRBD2,TGTGCCAGCAGCGCCGCCGGGGGGTATGAGACCCAGTACTTC,CASSAAGGYETQYF
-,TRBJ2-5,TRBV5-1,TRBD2,TGCGCCAGCAGCCCGAGCGGGGTAAAGGGAGAGACCCAGTACTTC,CASSPSGVKGETQYF
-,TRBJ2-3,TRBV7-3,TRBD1,TGTGCCAGCAGCTCACACAGGGGAGAAACAGATACGCAGTATTTT,CASSSHRGETDTQYF
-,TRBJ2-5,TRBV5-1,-,TGCGCCAGCAGCTCCGGTGGGGGGGAAGGACAGGAGACCCAGTACTTC,CASSSGGGEGQETQYF
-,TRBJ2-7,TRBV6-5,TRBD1,TGTGCCAGCTCAGCAGGGGGCGAAGTCTACGAGCAGTACTTC,CASSAGGEVYEQYF
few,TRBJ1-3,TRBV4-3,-,TGCGCCAGCAGCCAAGATATTGGGCGGAGGGCTGGAAACACCATATATTTT,CASSQDIGRRAGNTIYF
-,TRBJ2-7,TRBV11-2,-,TGTGCCAGCACCCCGTTCTACGAGCAGTACTTC,CASTPFYEQYF
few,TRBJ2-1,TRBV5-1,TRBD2,TGCGCCAGCAGCGCCCTAGCGGGGGGGTACAATGAGCAGTTCTTC,CASSALAGGYNEQFF
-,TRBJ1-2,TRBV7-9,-,TGTTCCAGCAGCTTAGAGGAGGGTGGCTACACCTTC,CSSSLEEGGYTF
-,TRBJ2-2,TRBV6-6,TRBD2,TGTGCCAGCACTCCACTAACTAGCGGGACCGGGGAGCTGTTTTTT,CASTPLTSGTGELFF